Sequencing of this T cell receptor (beta chain) was carried out in a study of T cell clones after liver transplantation. This CDR3 is built from 14 residues. The germline gives CDR1 SGHTA, CDR2 FQGNSA. The V end was cut by 4 bases, the J end by 0 bases, with 6 bases between. Profiled with immunoSEQ multiplex PCR; TCRdb holds only in-frame clones, not every one. The sample comprises approximately 72,000 clones, around nine tenths of which are singletons, and roughly 3% rests with the top ten. Here the sequenced sample was CD4+ T cells from blood, taken before liver transplant. The genes are TRBV7-2 and TRBJ2-2; no firm D call. This receptor was identified in a human donor who received a liver transplant. Here the CDR3 DNA reads TGTGCCAGCAGCTCCTGGTCGAACACCGGGGAGCTGTTTTTT. Encoded protein: CASSSWSNTGELFF.